These 29 T cell receptor beta chains share one sample of origin, sequenced in a study of T cell responses to AZD1222 COVID-19 vaccine (dated by TCRdb to about 2021). The library came from the immunoSEQ multiplex PCR assay. As stored in TCRdb, this immuneACCESS dataset retains in-frame rearrangements with V and J assigned. A fraction of the clones does not appear; measured against another copy, unresolved V genes explain less than half of the discrepancy, and the remainder lacks a known reason. Across this sample there are tens of thousands of clones, with 65% to 85% seen only once. Approximately 22% of the sample lies in the top ten. This specimen's time point label, per the study, means: baseline before first vaccination. Read against the paper, the sample's treatment or condition label means: meningococcal conjugate vaccine given as trial control. The source was peripheral blood, collected on day 0 of MenACWY control vaccination. The receptors stem from an adult in good health.

The chain is built from TRBV9 and TRBJ2-3; 9 positions agree with TRBD2. The CDR3 runs 16 residues. CDR1 is SGDLS and CDR2 is YYNGEE in the germline V gene. V dropped 4 bases and J dropped 4; count of bases not matched to a gene: 10. The CDR3 is CASSSEGGRGADTQYF. The DNA of the CDR3 is TGTGCCAGCAGCTCGGAGGGCGGGAGGGGGGCAGATACGCAGTATTTT.

This chain uses TRBV28 with TRBJ1-5; D is ambiguous. This CDR3 spans 10 amino acids. V was pared by 6 bases and J by 12 bases, with 9 bases between. Looked up from germline, CDR1 is MDHEN and CDR2 is SYDVKM. The CDR3 loop reads CASSSAGQHF. The CDR3 coding sequence is TGTGCCAGCAGCTCTGCCGGCCAGCATTTT.

The table lists this clone with a few counts. V is TRBV9 and J is TRBJ1-4, with D unresolved. The V gene lost 6 bases and the J gene lost 0 bases, with 12 bases spanning the gap. The CDR3 runs to 15 residues. The V gene's germline CDR1 is SGDLS and CDR2 YYNGEE. The CDR3 reads CASTREAATNEKLFF. The CDR3 region has the DNA TGTGCCAGCACCCGCGAGGCGGCAACTAATGAAAAACTGTTTTTT.

The rearrangement links TRBV6-6 to TRBJ2-7; TRBD2 agrees at 8 bases. Germline-derived CDR1 and CDR2 are MNHNY and SVGAGI (reference sequence). The CDR3 consists of 15 residues. The junction had 5 bases not matched to a gene; V was cut back by 4 bases and J by 0 bases. CDR3 nucleotides: TGTGCCAGCAGTTTTAGCGGGGATAGCTCCTACGAGCAGTACGTC. This gives the protein CASSFSGDSSYEQYV.

This clone occurred once. This chain links TRBV9 with TRBJ2-2, with 7 nucleotides matching TRBD2. The CDR3 sequence is 17 residues long. The V gene's germline CDR1 is SGDLS and CDR2 YYNGEE. The V gene end was trimmed by 0 bases and the J gene end by 5 bases; junction bases not matched to a gene: 10. CDR3 DNA sequence: TGTGCCAGCAGCGTAGCGAAGTGGGGGGGAAATACCGGGGAGCTGTTTTTT. Encoded protein: CASSVAKWGGNTGELFF.

V is TRBV4-2 and J is TRBJ1-5; D is unclear. The germline gives CDR1 LGHNA, CDR2 YNFKEQ. V was pared by 0 bases and J by 5 bases, with 2 bases between. The CDR3 is made up of 12 amino acids. The DNA of the CDR3 is TGTGCCAGCAGCCAAGATGATCAGCCCCAGCATTTT. Protein product: CASSQDDQPQHF.

The J gene is TRBJ1-2, the V gene TRBV27, with unresolved D. This CDR3 comprises 12 residues. The germline V and J ends were trimmed by 2 bases and 4 bases, with 5 bases remaining between them. Germline CDR1 reads MNHEY; CDR2 reads SMNVEV (reference sequence). As DNA, the CDR3 is TGTGCCAGCAGTTTAAGCGGCTATGGCTACACCTTC. It codes for CASSLSGYGYTF.

The J gene is TRBJ1-3, the V gene TRBV28; D ambiguous. V gave up 5 bases and J gave up 3 bases, with 8 bases separating them. The germline gives CDR1 MDHEN, CDR2 SYDVKM. This CDR3 has 13 residues. Written as DNA, the CDR3 is TGTGCCAGCAGTCCACGGAATGGAAACACCATATATTTT. Protein: CASSPRNGNTIYF.

The chain has TRBV4-2 and TRBJ1-2; D is possibly TRBD1 (6 bases). CDR3 length: 15 residues. Trimming took off 4 bases at V and 5 bases at J, with 17 bases between the two ends. Germline-derived CDR1 and CDR2 are LGHNA and YNFKEQ. Here the CDR3 DNA reads TGTGCCAGCAGCCCTCTATACAGGGACGGGTATGGCTACACCTTC. Its translation is CASSPLYRDGYGYTF.

The CDR3 is CASSRQGAKNIQYF. CDR3 DNA sequence: TGTGCCAGCAGCCGACAGGGGGCCAAAAACATTCAGTACTTC. The genes are TRBV7-8 and TRBJ2-4, with 8 nucleotides matching TRBD1. The germline V gene has CDR1 SGHVS and CDR2 FQNEAQ. The V gene end was trimmed by 5 bases and the J gene end by 1 base; junction bases not matched to a gene: 1. The CDR3 covers 14 residues.

This chain connects TRBV5-6 to TRBJ2-2; 9 bases map to TRBD2. Trimming cost V 1 base and J 2 bases; bases outside gene matches: 12. The CDR3 has 19 amino acids. Germline values: CDR1 SGHDT, CDR2 YYEEEE. In DNA form, the CDR3 reads TGTGCCAGCAGCTTGTTAGGTGATTTAGCGGGGGACAACACCGGGGAGCTGTTTTTT. It is translated as CASSLLGDLAGDNTGELFF. Based on the CDR3 plus reference TRBV5-6 and TRBJ2-2, the full variable domain is DAGVTQSPTHLIKTRGQQVTLRCSPKSGHDTVSWYQQALGQGPQFIFQYYEEEERQRGNFPDRFSGHQFPNYSSELNVNALLLGDSALYLCASSLLGDLAGDNTGELFFGEGSRLTVL.

This clone was counted only a few times. The V gene is TRBV7-8, the J gene TRBJ1-1; D is possibly TRBD1 (5 bases). Germline V gene sequence: CDR1 SGHVS, CDR2 FQNEAQ. Trimming took off 5 bases at V and 0 bases at J, with 16 bases between the two ends. The CDR3 covers 16 residues. DNA for the CDR3: TGTGCCAGCAGCCGAGAAACAGGTAAAGTGAACACTGAAGCTTTCTTT. It translates to CASSRETGKVNTEAFF.

V usage is TRBV30 and J usage is TRBJ1-6, with no clear D. Trimming cost V 0 bases and J 4 bases, with 13 bases left between them. The CDR3 covers 16 residues. Germline V gene lookup returns CDR1 GTSNPN and CDR2 SVGIG (reference sequence). This chain's CDR3 is CAWSVLVGLYNSPLHF. The DNA of the CDR3 is TGTGCCTGGAGTGTACTTGTCGGACTGTATAATTCACCCCTCCACTTT.

This rearrangement joins TRBV27 to TRBJ1-4; D not resolved. The CDR3 is made up of 15 amino acids. Deletions cut 7 bases from V and 0 bases from J, with 12 bases between. Looked up from germline, CDR1 is MNHEY and CDR2 is SMNVEV (reference sequence). The CDR3: CASTDSLATNEKLFF. The CDR3 DNA sequence: TGTGCCAGCACCGATTCCTTAGCAACTAATGAAAAACTGTTTTTT.

The chain couples TRBV14 to TRBJ2-6; D is uncertain. Germline V gene sequence: CDR1 SGHDN, CDR2 FVKESK. The CDR3 runs 15 residues. The V end was cut by 1 base, the J end by 2 bases, with 6 bases between. CDR3 residues: CASSQVGTGANVLTF. The CDR3 nucleotides are TGTGCCAGCAGCCAAGTGGGCACTGGGGCCAACGTCCTGACTTTC.

This chain links TRBV5-6 with TRBJ1-1, with D hard to call. Per the germline V gene, CDR1 is SGHDT and CDR2 is YYEEEE. The CDR3 has 12 amino acids. V lost 2 bases to trimming and J lost 9 bases, with 11 bases between them. The CDR3 here is CASSLGLGKAFF. The CDR3 coding sequence is TGTGCCAGCAGCTTAGGTTTGGGTAAAGCTTTCTTT.

This clone has a handful of counts. The chain employs TRBV18 and TRBJ1-1; tentatively, D is TRBD1 (5 bases). The V gene's germline CDR1 is KGHSH and CDR2 LQKENI. This CDR3 is 14 amino acids long. Between the trimmed V and J ends, which lost 10 bases and 3 bases, there was a span of 18 bases. DNA for the CDR3: TGTGCCACGATGCGGGACTTGGGGGACACTGAAGCTTTCTTT. Its translation is CATMRDLGDTEAFF. Full variable domain (rest looked up from reference TRBV18 and TRBJ1-1): NAGVMQNPRHLVRRRGQEARLRCSPMKGHSHVYWYRQLPEEGLKFMVYLQKENIIDESGMPKERFSAEFPKEGPSILRIQQVVRGDSAAYFCATMRDLGDTEAFFGQGTRLTVV.

The rearrangement joins TRBV11-2 to TRBJ1-1; D remains ambiguous. The CDR3 loop spans 17 amino acids. The V end was cut by 2 bases, the J end by 0 bases, with 16 bases between. Germline V lookup: CDR1 SGHAT, CDR2 FQNNGV. The CDR3 sequence: CASSLRAGEGMNTEAFF. DNA for the CDR3: TGTGCCAGCAGCTTAAGAGCTGGAGAAGGGATGAACACTGAAGCTTTCTTT.

This clone was observed a few times. The chain recombines TRBV19 with TRBJ2-1; D unresolved. This CDR3 contains 17 residues. The V gene's germline CDR1 is LNHDA and CDR2 SQIVND (reference sequence). Trimming left V 4 bases short and J 2 bases short, with 18 bases between. CDR3 in DNA: TGTGCCAGTAGTACCCAACCTAGGTCTTCCCCCTACAATGAGCAGTTCTTC. Its translation: CASSTQPRSSPYNEQFF.

With regard to this clone: One junction end disagrees with the germline gene, perhaps due to a read error. The chain has TRBV28 and TRBJ2-7, with D possibly TRBD1 on 6 matching bases. Germline loops: CDR1 MDHEN, CDR2 SYDVKM. The CDR3 sequence is 13 residues long. The CDR3 region is CASSLSGTYLRRF. CDR3 nucleotides: TGTGCCAGCAGTTTATCCGGGACATATCTTCGTCGGTTC.

The rearrangement links TRBV28 to TRBJ1-1, with unresolved D. CDR3 size: 12 residues. The germline V and J ends were trimmed by 5 bases and 3 bases, with 7 bases remaining between them. Looked up from germline, CDR1 is MDHEN and CDR2 is SYDVKM. CDR3 sequence reads: CASSPADTEAFF. The DNA of the CDR3 is TGTGCCAGCAGTCCGGCGGACACTGAAGCTTTCTTT.

This sequence joins TRBV20-1 and TRBJ1-2; D is uncertain. The length of the CDR3 is 10 residues. Germline V CDR1 and CDR2: DFQATT, SNEGSKA (reference sequence). V lost 5 bases to trimming and J lost 8 bases, with 9 bases between them. DNA of the CDR3: TGCAGTGCTGCAATTTCCGGCTACACCTTC. Translated: CSAAISGYTF.

The chain uses TRBV6-5 and TRBJ2-3; 8 bases map to TRBD2. CDR3 length equals 14 residues. Per the germline V gene, CDR1 is MNHEY and CDR2 is SVGAGI. Germline trimming cut 6 bases from V and 1 base from J; bases unmatched to any gene: 3. CDR3 sequence (DNA): TGTGCCAGCAGGCCAGCGGGAGGCACAGATACGCAGTATTTT. This encodes CASRPAGGTDTQYF.

J is TRBJ2-5 and V is TRBV7-2; D is possibly TRBD2 (5 bases). The CDR3 loop spans 15 amino acids. Per germline, CDR1 SGHTA and CDR2 FQGNSA. V was clipped by 1 base and J by 5 bases, with 14 bases between them. This CDR3 reads CASSLDTTRSETQYF. The CDR3, as DNA: TGTGCCAGCAGCTTAGACACCACTAGAAGTGAGACCCAGTACTTC.

V usage is TRBV29-1 and J usage is TRBJ2-7, with a tentative D call TRBD1 (6 bases). V dropped 3 bases and J dropped 2 bases, with 20 bases sitting between them. Germline CDR1 and CDR2: SQVTM and ANQGSEA. The CDR3 runs 16 residues. In DNA, the CDR3 is TGCAGCGTTGAGTTGACGGAGGACAGTGGGGCCTACGAGCAGTACTTC. Translating it yields CSVELTEDSGAYEQYF.

CDR3 DNA sequence: TGTGCTAGTGGTGGGACGTTCGCCGAGCAGTACTTC. This sequence encodes CASGGTFAEQYF. The genes are TRBV12-5 and TRBJ2-7; D assignment may be TRBD1 or TRBD2 (5 bases each). V was shortened by 5 bases and J by 6 bases, with 11 bases between the two germline ends. This CDR3 spans 12 amino acids. Germline V lookup: CDR1 LGHNT, CDR2 FRNRAP.

The chain uses TRBV18 and TRBJ1-4; 7 bases match TRBD1. CDR1 and CDR2 from the germline V gene are KGHSH and LQKENI. The V and J ends lost 6 bases and 2 bases, in that order; junction bases with no gene match: 6. CDR3 length equals 15 residues. CDR3 amino acids: CASSNRGPTNEKLFF. The CDR3, as DNA: TGTGCCAGCTCGAACAGGGGTCCCACTAATGAAAAACTGTTTTTT.

This chain joins TRBV5-8 and TRBJ2-4; D unresolved. Per the germline V gene, CDR1 is SGHTS and CDR2 is YDEGEE. CDR3 length: 14 residues. V lost 5 bases to trimming and J lost 0 bases, with 9 bases between them. The CDR3 spells CASSLTEAKNIQYF. CDR3 nucleotides: TGTGCCAGCAGTCTCACGGAAGCCAAAAACATTCAGTACTTC.

The chain uses TRBV19 and TRBJ1-2; D remains unclear. The CDR3 consists of 14 residues. The V gene lost 5 bases and the J gene lost 8 bases, with 18 bases spanning the gap. Germline values: CDR1 LNHDA, CDR2 SQIVND (reference sequence). The CDR3 loop reads CASSPGGISTGYTF. The CDR3, as DNA: TGTGCCAGTAGTCCAGGAGGGATCTCAACCGGCTACACCTTC.